The 18 T cell receptor beta chains below come from one sample, sequenced in a study of blood T cell repertoires in COVID-19. Generated by immunoSEQ multiplex PCR, the TCRdb table keeps only in-frame clones and is missing some. The repertoire holds 200,000 to 250,000 clones, with 70% to 90% as singletons. Sequenced: peripheral blood. These receptors were taken from a woman in her seventies with COVID-19, enrolled during active disease.

This chain links TRBV29-1 with TRBJ2-5; 12 bases fit TRBD2. The CDR3 is 14 amino acids. CDR1 and CDR2 (germline): SQVTM, ANQGSEA. V dropped 6 bases and J dropped 1; count of bases not matched to a gene: 3. The CDR3 nucleotides read TGCAGCGTCAGACTAGCGGGAGTCCAAGAGACCCAGTACTTC. It yields the protein CSVRLAGVQETQYF.

V gene TRBV16 combines with J gene TRBJ1-1; TRBD1 is a possible D gene (5 bases). The length of the CDR3 is 18 residues. V was pared by 0 bases and J by 3 bases, with 20 bases between. CDR1 is KGHSY, CDR2 FQNENV, per germline. CDR3 nucleotide sequence: TGTGCCAGCAGCCAATCGGGGTCAGGGTGGAAGAGATACACTGAAGCTTTCTTT. Protein: CASSQSGSGWKRYTEAFF.

The rearrangement joins TRBV7-2 to TRBJ1-1; possibly TRBD1 for D (5 bases). V dropped 5 bases and J dropped 3 bases, with 22 bases sitting between them. The germline CDR1 and CDR2 sequences are SGHTA and FQGNSA. This CDR3 has 17 amino acids. For the CDR3, the DNA is TGTGCCAGCAGCACCCACACTATGATAACAGGAGACACTGAAGCTTTCTTT. Protein: CASSTHTMITGDTEAFF.

The V call is TRBV6-4, the J call TRBJ1-2; no firm D call. This CDR3 is built from 15 residues. The germline gives CDR1 MRHNA, CDR2 SNTAGT. V was trimmed by 2 bases and J by 2 bases, leaving 12 bases between them. CDR3 amino acids: CASSDPGTGNYGYTF. In DNA form, the CDR3 reads TGTGCCAGCAGTGACCCAGGAACGGGGAACTATGGCTACACCTTC.

A single count supports this clone. V usage is TRBV5-1 and J usage is TRBJ2-7; 7 nucleotides match TRBD1. CDR3 length: 15 amino acids. The V segment lost 4 bases and the J segment 7 bases; nucleotides outside the gene matches: 14. The V gene's germline CDR1 is SGHRS and CDR2 YFSETQ. The CDR3 loop is CASSPTGQDAGEQYF. CDR3 coding DNA: TGCGCCAGCAGCCCTACTGGACAGGATGCAGGAGAGCAGTACTTC.

The chain has TRBV6-5 and TRBJ1-2; 8 nucleotides match TRBD1. V gave up 7 bases and J gave up 8 bases; unmatched junction bases: 9. CDR3 length: 13 amino acids. Germline-derived CDR1 and CDR2 are MNHEY and SVGAGI. CDR3 in amino acids: CASTPDRAGGYTF. The DNA of the CDR3 is TGTGCCAGCACTCCGGACAGGGCGGGAGGCTACACCTTC.

The chain recombines TRBV27 with TRBJ1-2; 7 nucleotides match TRBD1. The germline V gene encodes CDR1 MNHEY and CDR2 SMNVEV (reference sequence). The CDR3 consists of 14 residues. The V gene end was trimmed by 6 bases and the J gene end by 3 bases; junction bases not matched to a gene: 7. The CDR3 DNA reads as TGTGCCAGCAGCCCGACAGGGATCTACTATGGCTACACCTTC. Translation gives CASSPTGIYYGYTF.

CDR3: CASSLAGETDTQYF. The CDR3 nucleotides read TGTGCCAGCAGCTTAGCGGGAGAGACAGATACGCAGTATTTT. The gene calls are TRBV7-2 and TRBJ2-3; perhaps TRBD2 as D (5 bases). Germline V lookup: CDR1 SGHTA, CDR2 FQGNSA. Trimming cost V 0 bases and J 3 bases, with 7 bases left between them. The CDR3 is 14 residues long.

V usage is TRBV24-1 and J usage is TRBJ1-5; D is uncertain. This CDR3 is built from 13 residues. Germline V gene sequence: CDR1 KGHDR, CDR2 SFDVKD. V gave up 5 bases and J gave up 4 bases, with 8 bases separating them. CDR3 protein: CATSVADNQPQHF. CDR3 bases: TGTGCCACCAGTGTGGCAGATAATCAGCCCCAGCATTTT.

The CDR3 coding sequence is TGTGCCAGCAGCTTAGTTGGCGGGGGAAGGACCGGGGAGCTGTTTTTT. Translation: CASSLVGGGRTGELFF. This chain links TRBV7-6 with TRBJ2-2; 7 nucleotides align to TRBD2. The germline CDR1 and CDR2 sequences are SGHVS and FNYEAQ. The V and J ends lost 1 base and 5 bases, in that order; junction bases with no gene match: 7. This CDR3 comprises 16 residues.

Only a few counts were recorded for this clone. CDR3 amino acids: CASSLARLGGTGTNYGYTF. As DNA, the CDR3 is TGTGCCAGCAGCCTAGCCCGCCTAGGTGGGACAGGGACTAACTATGGCTACACCTTC. The chain employs TRBV4-2 and TRBJ1-2; 9 bases line up with TRBD1. With 4 bases clipped from V and 0 bases from J, the junction kept 15 bases outside the gene matches. The germline CDR1 and CDR2 sequences are LGHNA and YNFKEQ. The CDR3 covers 19 residues.

CDR3 protein: CASSQEASGRARVYEQYF. The CDR3 coding sequence is TGCGCCAGCAGCCAAGAAGCTAGCGGGAGGGCCCGGGTGTACGAGCAGTACTTC. The chain couples TRBV4-3 to TRBJ2-7, with 12 bases aligning to TRBD2. The CDR3 extends over 18 amino acids. CDR1 LGHNA and CDR2 YSLEER come from the germline V gene. The ends lost 0 bases at V and 4 bases at J; junction bases unmatched: 10.

The chain has TRBV15 and TRBJ1-6, with 7 bases identical to TRBD1. This CDR3 comprises 14 residues. V shed 5 bases and J 6 bases; nucleotides not matched to a gene: 4. Germline V CDR1 and CDR2: LNHNV, YYDKDF (reference sequence). The CDR3, as DNA: TGTGCCACCAGCGGGCAGGGGGGTAATTCACCCCTCCACTTT. Translated: CATSGQGGNSPLHF.

The CDR3 DNA follows: TGTGCCAGCAGCTTGGAGCAGGTAGCCAAAAACATTCAGTACTTC. Its translation is CASSLEQVAKNIQYF. This chain joins TRBV5-6 and TRBJ2-4; D is undetermined. Trimming left V 0 bases short and J 0 bases short, with 7 bases between. The germline V gene has CDR1 SGHDT and CDR2 YYEEEE. The CDR3 is 15 amino acids. The full variable domain, its missing parts supplied by reference TRBV5-6 and TRBJ2-4, is DAGVTQSPTHLIKTRGQQVTLRCSPKSGHDTVSWYQQALGQGPQFIFQYYEEEERQRGNFPDRFSGHQFPNYSSELNVNALLLGDSALYLCASSLEQVAKNIQYFGAGTRLSVL.

This clone came up a few times. V is TRBV4-2 and J is TRBJ1-5; D unresolved. This CDR3 has 15 amino acids. Germline lookup yields CDR1 LGHNA and CDR2 YNFKEQ. Trimming shortened V by 4 bases and J by 3 bases, and 13 bases separated the two germline ends. The CDR3 coding sequence is TGTGCCAGCAGCCCGAACGGAGGGCCCAATCAGCCCCAGCATTTT. It encodes CASSPNGGPNQPQHF.

V and J are TRBV9 and TRBJ2-7, with 7 bases aligning to TRBD2. CDR3 length: 15 residues. With V trimmed by 0 bases and J by 2 bases, 5 bases remained unmatched. Looked up from germline, CDR1 is SGDLS and CDR2 is YYNGEE. The CDR3 region is CASSVDPGGTYEQYF. Here the CDR3 DNA reads TGTGCCAGCAGCGTAGATCCGGGAGGCACCTACGAGCAGTACTTC.

The rearrangement joins TRBV7-9 to TRBJ1-6, with D hard to call. Trimming took 5 bases from V and 9 from J, leaving 8 bases between them. The CDR3 spans 12 residues. The germline V gene has CDR1 SEHNR and CDR2 FQNEAQ (reference sequence). CDR3 nucleotide sequence: TGTGCCAGCAGCGCGGCCGGTTCACCCCTCCACTTT. Translation gives CASSAAGSPLHF.

The V and J genes are TRBV19 and TRBJ1-1; 7 bases match TRBD1. The CDR3 runs to 15 residues. Germline trimming cut 0 bases from V and 1 base from J; bases unmatched to any gene: 2. Germline V gene lookup returns CDR1 LNHDA and CDR2 SQIVND (reference sequence). The chain's CDR3 is CASSIEDRRNTEAFF. The CDR3 DNA sequence: TGTGCCAGTAGTATAGAGGACAGGAGGAACACTGAAGCTTTCTTT. The full variable domain, its missing parts supplied by reference TRBV19 and TRBJ1-1, is DGGITQSPKYLFRKEGQNVTLSCEQNLNHDAMYWYRQDPGQGLRLIYYSQIVNDFQKGDIAEGYSVSREKKESFPLTVTSAQKNPTAFYLCASSIEDRRNTEAFFGQGTRLTVV.